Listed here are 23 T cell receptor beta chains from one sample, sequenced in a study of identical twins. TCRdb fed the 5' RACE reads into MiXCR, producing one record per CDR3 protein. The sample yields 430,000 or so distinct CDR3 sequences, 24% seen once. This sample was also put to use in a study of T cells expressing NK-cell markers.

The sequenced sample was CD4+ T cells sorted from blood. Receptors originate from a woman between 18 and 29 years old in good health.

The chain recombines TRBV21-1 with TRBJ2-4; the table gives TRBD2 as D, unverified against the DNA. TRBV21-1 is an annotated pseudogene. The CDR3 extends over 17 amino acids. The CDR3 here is CASSKARPSSRANIQYF. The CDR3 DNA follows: TGTGCCAGCAGCAAAGCTAGGCCTAGCTCCCGGGCAAACATTCAGTACTTC.

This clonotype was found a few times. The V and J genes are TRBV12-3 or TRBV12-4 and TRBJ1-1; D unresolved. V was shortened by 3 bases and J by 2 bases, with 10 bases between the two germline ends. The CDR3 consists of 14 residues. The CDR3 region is CASSFPLSNTEAFF. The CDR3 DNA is TGTGCCAGCAGTTTCCCCCTCAGCAACACTGAAGCTTTCTTT.

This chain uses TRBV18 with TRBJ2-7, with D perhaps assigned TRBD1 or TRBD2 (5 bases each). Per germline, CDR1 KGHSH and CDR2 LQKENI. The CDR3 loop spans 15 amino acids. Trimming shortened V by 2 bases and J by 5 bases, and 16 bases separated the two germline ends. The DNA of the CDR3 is TGTGCCAGCTCACCAACCGGGACCCTGGGCGACGAGCAGTACTTC. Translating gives CASSPTGTLGDEQYF.

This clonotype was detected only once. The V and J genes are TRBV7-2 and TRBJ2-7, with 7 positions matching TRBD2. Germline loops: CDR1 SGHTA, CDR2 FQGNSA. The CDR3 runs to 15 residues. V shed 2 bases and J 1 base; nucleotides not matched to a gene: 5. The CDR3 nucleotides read TGTGCCAGCAGCTTAAGGGGCGGGAGATCCTACGAGCAGTACTTC. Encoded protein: CASSLRGGRSYEQYF.

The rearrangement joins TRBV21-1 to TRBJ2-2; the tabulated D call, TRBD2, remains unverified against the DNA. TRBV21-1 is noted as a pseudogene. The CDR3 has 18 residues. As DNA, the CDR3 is TGTGCCAGCAGCAACCCCCGGATAGCAGACTTAAACACCGGGGAGCTGTTTTTT. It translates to CASSNPRIADLNTGELFF.

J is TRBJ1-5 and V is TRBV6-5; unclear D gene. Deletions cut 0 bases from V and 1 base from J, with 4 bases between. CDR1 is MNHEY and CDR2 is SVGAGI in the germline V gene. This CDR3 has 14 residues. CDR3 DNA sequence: TGTGCCAGCAGTTACTCGACAAGCAATCAGCCCCAGCATTTT. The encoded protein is CASSYSTSNQPQHF.

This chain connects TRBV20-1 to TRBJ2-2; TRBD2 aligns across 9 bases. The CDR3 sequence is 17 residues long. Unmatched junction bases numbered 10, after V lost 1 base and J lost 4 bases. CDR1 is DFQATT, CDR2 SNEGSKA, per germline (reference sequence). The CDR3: CSARGSSGSYSTGELFF. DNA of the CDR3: TGCAGTGCTAGAGGAAGTAGCGGGAGTTATAGCACCGGGGAGCTGTTTTTT.

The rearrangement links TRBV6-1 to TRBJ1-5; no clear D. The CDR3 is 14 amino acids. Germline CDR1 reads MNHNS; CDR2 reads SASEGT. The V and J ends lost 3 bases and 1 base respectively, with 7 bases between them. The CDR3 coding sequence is TGTGCCAGCAGTGACAATTGGAGCAATCAGCCCCAGCATTTT. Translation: CASSDNWSNQPQHF.

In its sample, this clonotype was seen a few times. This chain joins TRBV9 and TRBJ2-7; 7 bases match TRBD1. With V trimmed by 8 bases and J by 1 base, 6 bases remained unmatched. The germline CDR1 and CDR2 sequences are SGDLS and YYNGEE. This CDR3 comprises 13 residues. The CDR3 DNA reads TGTGCCAGTGACAGGGTGGGTTCCTACGAGCAGTACTTC. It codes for CASDRVGSYEQYF.

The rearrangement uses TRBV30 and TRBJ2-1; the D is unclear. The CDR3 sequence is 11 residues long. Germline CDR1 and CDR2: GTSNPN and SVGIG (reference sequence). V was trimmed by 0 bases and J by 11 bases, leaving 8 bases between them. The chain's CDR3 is CAWSVRPQQFF. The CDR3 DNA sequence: TGTGCCTGGAGTGTAAGGCCACAGCAGTTCTTC.

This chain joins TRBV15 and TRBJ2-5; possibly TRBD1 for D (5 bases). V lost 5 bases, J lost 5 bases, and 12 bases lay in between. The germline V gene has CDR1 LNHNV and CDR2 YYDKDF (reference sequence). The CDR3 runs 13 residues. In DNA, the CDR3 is TGTGCCACCAGCGGTCATAAGGGGGAGACCCAGTACTTC. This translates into CATSGHKGETQYF.

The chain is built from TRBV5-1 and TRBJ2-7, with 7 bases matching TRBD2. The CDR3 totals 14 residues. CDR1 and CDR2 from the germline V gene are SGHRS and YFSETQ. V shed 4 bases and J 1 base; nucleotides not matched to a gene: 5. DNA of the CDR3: TGCGCCAGCAGCGGCGGGGGAGATTCCTACGAGCAGTACTTC. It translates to CASSGGGDSYEQYF.

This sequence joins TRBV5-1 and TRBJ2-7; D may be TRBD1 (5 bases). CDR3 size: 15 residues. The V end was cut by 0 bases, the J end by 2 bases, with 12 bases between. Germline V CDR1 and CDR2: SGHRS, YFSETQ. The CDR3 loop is CASSLVVAGTYEQYF. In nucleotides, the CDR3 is TGCGCCAGCAGCTTGGTGGTCGCAGGGACCTACGAGCAGTACTTC.

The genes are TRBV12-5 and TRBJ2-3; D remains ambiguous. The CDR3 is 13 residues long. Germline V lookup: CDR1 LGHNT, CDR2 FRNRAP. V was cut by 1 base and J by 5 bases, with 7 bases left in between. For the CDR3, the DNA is TGTGCTAGTGGTTTGGAATTGGTAGATACGCAGTATTTT. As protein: CASGLELVDTQYF. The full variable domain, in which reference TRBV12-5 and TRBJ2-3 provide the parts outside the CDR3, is DARVTQTPRHKVTEMGQEVTMRCQPILGHNTVFWYRQTMMQGLELLAYFRNRAPLDDSGMPKDRFSAEMPDATLATLKIQPSEPRDSAVYFCASGLELVDTQYFGPGTRLTVL.

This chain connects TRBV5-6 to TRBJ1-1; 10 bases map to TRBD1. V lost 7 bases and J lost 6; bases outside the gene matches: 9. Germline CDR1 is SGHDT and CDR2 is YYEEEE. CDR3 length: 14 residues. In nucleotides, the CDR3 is TGTGCCAGCTCATTCGGAGGACAGGGGGCTGAAGCTTTCTTT. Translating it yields CASSFGGQGAEAFF. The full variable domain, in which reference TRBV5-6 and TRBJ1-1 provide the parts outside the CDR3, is DAGVTQSPTHLIKTRGQQVTLRCSPKSGHDTVSWYQQALGQGPQFIFQYYEEEERQRGNFPDRFSGHQFPNYSSELNVNALLLGDSALYLCASSFGGQGAEAFFGQGTRLTVV.

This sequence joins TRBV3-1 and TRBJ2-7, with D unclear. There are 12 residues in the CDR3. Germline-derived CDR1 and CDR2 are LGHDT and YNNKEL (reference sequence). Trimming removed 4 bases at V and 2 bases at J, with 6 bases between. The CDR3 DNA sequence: TGTGCCAGCAGCCGGGCGGCCTACGAGCAGTACTTC. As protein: CASSRAAYEQYF.

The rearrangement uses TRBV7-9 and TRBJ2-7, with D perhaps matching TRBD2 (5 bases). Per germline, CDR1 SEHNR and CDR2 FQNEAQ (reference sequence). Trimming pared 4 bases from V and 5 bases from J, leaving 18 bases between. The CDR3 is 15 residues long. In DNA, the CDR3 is TGTGCCAGCAGCTCCCGGGGAGTCGAGAAGAACGAGCAGTACTTC. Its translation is CASSSRGVEKNEQYF.

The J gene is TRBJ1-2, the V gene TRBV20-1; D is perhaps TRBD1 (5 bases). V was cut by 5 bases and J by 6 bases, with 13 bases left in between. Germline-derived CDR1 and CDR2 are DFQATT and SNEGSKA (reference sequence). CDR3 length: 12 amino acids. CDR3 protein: CSAGGWNHGYTF. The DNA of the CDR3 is TGCAGTGCTGGGGGGTGGAACCATGGCTACACCTTC.

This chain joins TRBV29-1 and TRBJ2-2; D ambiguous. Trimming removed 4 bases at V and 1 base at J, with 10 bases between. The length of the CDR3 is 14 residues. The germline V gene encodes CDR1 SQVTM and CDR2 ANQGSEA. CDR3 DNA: TGCAGCGTTGTACCCCAAAGGAACACCGGGGAGCTGTTTTTT. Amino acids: CSVVPQRNTGELFF.

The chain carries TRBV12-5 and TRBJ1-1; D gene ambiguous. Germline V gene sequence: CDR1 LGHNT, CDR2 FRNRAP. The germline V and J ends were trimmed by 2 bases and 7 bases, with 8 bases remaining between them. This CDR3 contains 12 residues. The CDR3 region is CASGLSAIEAFF. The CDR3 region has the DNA TGTGCTAGTGGTTTGTCGGCGATTGAAGCTTTCTTT.

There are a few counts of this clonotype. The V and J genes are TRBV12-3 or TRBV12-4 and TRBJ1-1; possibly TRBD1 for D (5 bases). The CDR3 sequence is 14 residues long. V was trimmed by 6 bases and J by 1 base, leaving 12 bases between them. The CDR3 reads CASSFRQSNTEAFF. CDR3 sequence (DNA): TGTGCCAGCAGCTTCCGACAGTCGAACACTGAAGCTTTCTTT.

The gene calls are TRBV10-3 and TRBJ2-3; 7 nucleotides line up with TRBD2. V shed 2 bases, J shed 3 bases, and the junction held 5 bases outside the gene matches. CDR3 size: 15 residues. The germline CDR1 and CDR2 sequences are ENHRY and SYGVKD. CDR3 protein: CAISEGNGGTDTQYF. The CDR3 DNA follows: TGTGCCATCAGTGAGGGGAACGGGGGGACAGATACGCAGTATTTT.

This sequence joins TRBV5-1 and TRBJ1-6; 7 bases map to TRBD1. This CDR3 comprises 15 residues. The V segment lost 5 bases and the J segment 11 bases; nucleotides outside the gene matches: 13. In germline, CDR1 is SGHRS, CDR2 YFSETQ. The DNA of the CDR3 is TGCGCCAGCAGGGAACAGGGGCCCGTATGGGCACCCCTCCACTTT. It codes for CASREQGPVWAPLHF.